The 25 T cell receptor beta chains listed next were all sequenced from one sample in a study of identical twins. TCRdb independently ran MiXCR on the 5' RACE reads; one entry per CDR3 protein. The profile shows some 690,000 distinct CDR3 sequences, 21% of them singletons. This sample also belongs to another study, concerning T cells expressing NK-cell markers.

The sequenced material came from PBMCs. These receptors originate from a woman aged 18 to 35 in good health.

The V and J genes are TRBV20-1 and TRBJ2-1; TRBD2 matches 11 bases. There are 12 residues in the CDR3. Germline CDR1 reads DFQATT; CDR2 reads SNEGSKA (reference sequence). J gave up 6 bases and V 8 bases, and 3 bases lay outside the gene matches. CDR3: CSHSGRANEQFF. The CDR3 DNA is TGCAGTCATAGCGGGAGGGCCAATGAGCAGTTCTTC.

This clonotype was detected many times. CDR3 coding DNA: TGCAGCCCAGTTTGGGCAAATGAGCAGTTCTTC. This gives the protein CSPVWANEQFF. The chain has TRBV29-1 and TRBJ2-1; no firm D call. The CDR3 runs to 11 residues. V lost 8 bases, J lost 7 bases, and 12 bases lay in between. Germline V gene data show CDR1 as SQVTM and CDR2 as ANQGSEA.

A few counts support this clonotype. The CDR3 loop reads CSARDVGGPTDTQYF. The CDR3 DNA reads TGCAGTGCTAGAGATGTAGGGGGGCCGACAGATACGCAGTATTTT. The genes are TRBV20-1 and TRBJ2-3; D is tentatively TRBD1 or TRBD2 (6 bases each). Trimming took 0 bases from V and 3 from J, leaving 13 bases between them. The CDR3 runs 15 residues. CDR1 DFQATT and CDR2 SNEGSKA come from the germline V gene (reference sequence).

This clonotype has a handful of counts. The CDR3 DNA follows: TGTGCCAGCACCCTCGGACGGACAGGGGCCTACAATGAGCAGTTCTTC. As protein: CASTLGRTGAYNEQFF. The V gene is TRBV27, the J gene TRBJ2-1; 9 bases agree with TRBD1. From germline, CDR1 is MNHEY and CDR2 SMNVEV (reference sequence). The trim removed 7 bases at V and 2 bases at J, leaving 9 bases unmatched. CDR3 length: 16 residues.

This clonotype was counted only a few times. The V and J genes are TRBV5-6 and TRBJ2-1; D call uncertain. The germline gives CDR1 SGHDT, CDR2 YYEEEE. Trimming pared 0 bases from V and 8 bases from J, leaving 9 bases between. The length of the CDR3 is 13 residues. DNA for the CDR3: TGTGCCAGCAGCTTGGGGGCTGAAGATGAGCAGTTCTTC. This encodes CASSLGAEDEQFF. Full variable domain (missing parts from reference TRBV5-6 and TRBJ2-1): DAGVTQSPTHLIKTRGQQVTLRCSPKSGHDTVSWYQQALGQGPQFIFQYYEEEERQRGNFPDRFSGHQFPNYSSELNVNALLLGDSALYLCASSLGAEDEQFFGPGTRLTVL.

This clonotype was counted only a few times. In DNA form, the CDR3 reads TGCGCCAGCAGCAAGACAGGGGCTAACACTGAAGCTTTCTTT. It is translated as CASSKTGANTEAFF. The rearrangement links TRBV5-1 to TRBJ1-1; TRBD1 matches 8 bases. V lost 4 bases to trimming and J lost 2 bases; unmatched junction nucleotides: 4. Germline-derived CDR1 and CDR2 are SGHRS and YFSETQ. CDR3 length: 14 amino acids.

The rearrangement links TRBV27 to TRBJ2-3; the match to TRBD2 covers 13 bases. Unmatched junction bases numbered 8, after V lost 6 bases and J lost 5 bases. CDR1 and CDR2 (germline): MNHEY, SMNVEV (reference sequence). The CDR3 has 16 residues. CDR3 coding DNA: TGTGCCAGCAGCCACGGACTAGCGGGAGTGGTAGATACGCAGTATTTT. As protein: CASSHGLAGVVDTQYF.

The J gene is TRBJ2-1, the V gene TRBV12-3 or TRBV12-4, with TRBD2 as a possible D gene (6 bases). With 5 bases removed from V and 6 bases from J, the gap between germline ends came to 14 bases. The CDR3 is 14 residues long. CDR3 sequence reads: CASSLPGSLNEQFF. In DNA, the CDR3 is TGTGCCAGCAGTCTTCCCGGGAGTCTCAATGAGCAGTTCTTC.

The chain recombines TRBV29-1 with TRBJ1-4; unclear D gene. V was shortened by 5 bases and J by 0 bases, with 13 bases between the two germline ends. Germline lookup yields CDR1 SQVTM and CDR2 ANQGSEA. The CDR3 is made up of 15 amino acids. CDR3 sequence (DNA): TGCAGCGTTCTCGGCTTGTCAGCAACTAATGAAAAACTGTTTTTT. Protein product: CSVLGLSATNEKLFF.

This rearrangement joins TRBV20-1 to TRBJ2-1; 8 nucleotides match TRBD2. Losses at the gene ends were 3 bases for V and 2 bases for J; bases not matched to a gene: 9. The CDR3 spans 16 residues. Germline values: CDR1 DFQATT, CDR2 SNEGSKA (reference sequence). The CDR3 here is CSASRPAGGPYNEQFF. CDR3 DNA: TGCAGTGCTAGTCGGCCTGCGGGAGGTCCCTACAATGAGCAGTTCTTC.

This clonotype has just a few counts. The J gene is TRBJ2-7, the V gene TRBV11-2; TRBD2 matches 7 bases. Per germline, CDR1 SGHAT and CDR2 FQNNGV. This CDR3 has 16 amino acids. V lost 4 bases, J lost 6 bases, and 15 bases stayed unmatched. The CDR3: CASSYPSRSGDVEQYF. The CDR3 DNA sequence: TGTGCCAGCAGCTACCCATCGCGCAGCGGGGATGTCGAGCAGTACTTC.

The chain carries TRBV7-6 and TRBJ2-1; TRBD2 matches 14 bases. From germline, CDR1 is SGHVS and CDR2 FNYEAQ. This CDR3 region has 15 residues. V trimming: 4 bases; J trimming: 8 bases; junction bases outside the gene matches: 4. The CDR3 region is CASSSGLAGVDEQFF. For the CDR3, the DNA is TGTGCCAGCAGCTCGGGACTAGCGGGAGTCGATGAGCAGTTCTTC. The full variable domain, its missing parts supplied by reference TRBV7-6 and TRBJ2-1, is GAGVSQSPRYKVTKRGQDVALRCDPISGHVSLYWYRQALGQGPEFLTYFNYEAQQDKSGLPNDRFSAERPEGSISTLTIQRTEQRDSAMYRCASSSGLAGVDEQFFGPGTRLTVL.

The sample holds a few counts of this clonotype. CDR3 coding DNA: TGCAGTGCGTTCCGGGGGGGCGGCAATCAGCCCCAGCATTTT. Residues: CSAFRGGGNQPQHF. J is TRBJ1-5 and V is TRBV20-1; possible D gene TRBD1, 6 bases. This CDR3 has 14 amino acids. Germline V CDR1 and CDR2: DFQATT, SNEGSKA (reference sequence). Deletions cut 6 bases from V and 2 bases from J, with 14 bases between.

The CDR3 protein is CSAGNSGGVSDTQYF. CDR3 coding DNA: TGCAGTGCTGGGAATAGCGGGGGGGTCTCAGATACGCAGTATTTT. The chain employs TRBV20-1 and TRBJ2-3, with 11 nucleotides matching TRBD2. In germline, CDR1 is DFQATT, CDR2 SNEGSKA (reference sequence). The V segment lost 5 bases and the J segment 4 bases; nucleotides outside the gene matches: 8. The CDR3 spans 15 residues.

CDR3 nucleotides: TGTGCCAGCAGCGTAGGAGGCGGGAGATTCACCGGGGAGCTGTTTTTT. Its translation is CASSVGGGRFTGELFF. The chain is built from TRBV9 and TRBJ2-2; TRBD2 matches at 7 bases. The CDR3 is made up of 16 amino acids. V dropped 0 bases and J dropped 4; count of bases not matched to a gene: 6. The germline V gene has CDR1 SGDLS and CDR2 YYNGEE.

This clonotype was counted between two and nine times. J is TRBJ1-5 and V is TRBV20-1; TRBD1 agrees at 8 bases. The CDR3 runs to 14 residues. The V gene's germline CDR1 is DFQATT and CDR2 SNEGSKA (reference sequence). V was clipped by 5 bases and J by 5 bases; unmatched bases: 8. DNA for the CDR3: TGCAGTGCTCCGACGGACAGGGTACATCAGCCCCAGCATTTT. This sequence encodes CSAPTDRVHQPQHF.

This clonotype was detected a few times. V usage is TRBV3-1 and J usage is TRBJ1-2, with D uncertain. V lost 2 bases and J 7 bases, leaving 8 bases between the germline ends. The germline V gene encodes CDR1 LGHDT and CDR2 YNNKEL (reference sequence). The CDR3 has 12 residues. The CDR3 region has the DNA TGTGCCAGCAGCCAAACGGGGTCTGGCTACACCTTC. This gives the protein CASSQTGSGYTF.

The chain uses TRBV9 and TRBJ2-7; D call uncertain. The V and J ends lost 0 bases and 4 bases respectively, with 11 bases between them. Per germline, CDR1 SGDLS and CDR2 YYNGEE. The CDR3 contains 14 residues. This chain's CDR3 is CASSVASPGYEQYF. In nucleotides, the CDR3 is TGTGCCAGCAGCGTAGCGTCGCCCGGGTACGAGCAGTACTTC.

This clonotype turned up a few times. The chain is built from TRBV7-2 and TRBJ1-6; 8 bases fit TRBD1. CDR3 length equals 15 residues. The junction had 5 bases not matched to a gene; V was cut back by 3 bases and J by 7 bases. Germline CDR1 SGHTA, CDR2 FQGNSA. CDR3 protein: CASSFADRVNSPLHF. The CDR3 nucleotides read TGTGCCAGCAGCTTTGCGGACAGGGTCAATTCACCCCTCCACTTT.

J is TRBJ2-7 and V is TRBV7-9, with D possibly matching TRBD1 (6 bases). The V end lost 3 bases, the J end lost 7 bases, and 13 bases lay between the germline ends. The germline gives CDR1 SEHNR, CDR2 FQNEAQ (reference sequence). CDR3 length: 13 amino acids. The DNA for the CDR3 is TGTGCCAGCAGCTTGAACAACAGGGAGGAGCAGTACTTC. Its protein is CASSLNNREEQYF.

The chain uses TRBV10-3 and TRBJ2-3, with 7 bases matching TRBD2. CDR1 and CDR2 (germline): ENHRY, SYGVKD. After removal of 5 bases from V and 2 bases from J, the junction contained 4 bases not matched to a gene. CDR3 length: 14 residues. The CDR3 nucleotides are TGTGCCATCAGTTATAGCGGGCCCACAGATACGCAGTATTTT. Translated, it gives CAISYSGPTDTQYF.

This clonotype was seen ten or more times. This rearrangement joins TRBV7-2 to TRBJ2-2, with TRBD2 matching over 8 bases. The CDR3 extends over 16 amino acids. After removal of 2 bases from V and 4 bases from J, the junction contained 6 bases not matched to a gene. The germline V gene encodes CDR1 SGHTA and CDR2 FQGNSA. DNA of the CDR3: TGTGCCAGCAGCTTACGTGCGGGAGGCGTCACCGGGGAGCTGTTTTTT. It codes for CASSLRAGGVTGELFF.

The chain has TRBV5-6 and TRBJ2-7; TRBD1 aligns across 10 bases. Germline values: CDR1 SGHDT, CDR2 YYEEEE. The V and J ends lost 4 bases and 5 bases, in that order; junction bases with no gene match: 12. CDR3 length: 16 residues. The CDR3 nucleotides read TGTGCCAGCAGCCGCCGACAGGGGGCAGGCCCAAACGAGCAGTACTTC. Translating gives CASSRRQGAGPNEQYF.

This clonotype appeared a few times. V gene TRBV5-4 combines with J gene TRBJ2-6, with unresolved D. The germline V and J ends were trimmed by 0 bases and 0 bases, with 7 bases remaining between them. CDR3 length: 16 residues. Germline CDR1 SGHNT, CDR2 YYREEE (reference sequence). CDR3 in amino acids: CASSLAAGSGANVLTF. The CDR3 nucleotides read TGTGCCAGCAGCTTGGCCGCAGGCTCTGGGGCCAACGTCCTGACTTTC. Supplemented by reference TRBV5-4 and TRBJ2-6, the full variable domain reads ETGVTQSPTHLIKTRGQQVTLRCSSQSGHNTVSWYQQALGQGPQFIFQYYREEENGRGNFPPRFSGLQFPNYSSELNVNALELDDSALYLCASSLAAGSGANVLTFGAGSRLTVL.

This clonotype has more than one count but fewer than ten. DNA of the CDR3: TGTGCCTGGAGTTCGGGCACGCAGTATTTT. It codes for CAWSSGTQYF. J is TRBJ2-3 and V is TRBV30; no reliable D call. This CDR3 contains 10 residues. Trimming cost V 2 bases and J 9 bases, with 6 bases left between them. CDR1 is GTSNPN and CDR2 is SVGIG in the germline V gene (reference sequence).